These T cell receptor beta chains were read from a single sample in a study of CD8 T cells in Susac syndrome. TCRdb used MiXCR to reprocess the immunoSEQ multiplex PCR reads, holding one entry per CDR3 protein. This sample carries more than 110,000 distinct CDR3 sequences, 94% of them seen once, and the ten largest clones take 0.25% to 0.3%. Sequencing input: CD8+ T cells from PBMCs. Every receptor here comes from a human donor in good health. Each CDR3 is given with its conserved first and last residue. A D gene is named only where the DNA matches it firmly. Clone size appears in some rows only: once, few, many, or a class for an expanded clone.

V	J	size	D	DNA	CDR3
TRBV6-2/TRBV6-3	TRBJ2-7	-	-	TGTGCCACCGAATCCCTGGTCTACGAGCAGTACTTC	CATESLVYEQYF
TRBV11-1	TRBJ2-5	-	-	TGTGCCAGCAGCACAGACCTACTAGGATTACAAGAGACCCAGTACTTC	CASSTDLLGLQETQYF
TRBV20-1	TRBJ2-7	-	-	TGCAGTGCTATCGACTTCCTAAACGCCTACGAGCAGTACTTC	CSAIDFLNAYEQYF
TRBV2	TRBJ2-6	-	-	TGTGCCAGCAACTGGGACGTCGAGGATAGCTCTGGGGCCAACGTCCTGACTTTC	CASNWDVEDSSGANVLTF
TRBV13	TRBJ2-2	-	TRBD1	TGTGCCAGCGTTCGGCAGGGGGCCACCGGGGAGCTGTTTTTT	CASVRQGATGELFF
TRBV6-5	TRBJ1-1	-	TRBD1	TGTGCCAGCAGTCGGACAGGGGCGAACACTGAAGCTTTCTTT	CASSRTGANTEAFF
TRBV19	TRBJ1-5	-	-	TGTGCCAGCGACGTAGAGAGCAATCAGCCCCAGCATTTT	CASDVESNQPQHF
TRBV5-6	TRBJ2-1	-	TRBD2	TGTGCCAGCAGCTTCGGGACTAGCGGGCCCGGCCTGTTCTTC	CASSFGTSGPGLFF
TRBV6-5	TRBJ2-7	-	TRBD1	TGTGCCAGCAGTTACGGGGGGACAGGGCCATACGAGCAGTACTTC	CASSYGGTGPYEQYF
TRBV23-1	TRBJ2-7	-	-	TGCGCCAGCTTGACTTATTCCTACGAGCAGTACTTC	CASLTYSYEQYF
TRBV9	TRBJ1-5	-	-	TGTGCCAGCAGCGTAGAGGGGAGGGGCAATCAGCCCCAGCATTTT	CASSVEGRGNQPQHF
TRBV27	TRBJ2-1	once	-	TGTGCCAGCAGTTTATCGACAGGTGGACGCTTTAACGATGAGCAGTTCTTC	CASSLSTGGRFNDEQFF
TRBV24-1	TRBJ2-7	-	-	TGTGCCACCCTGGGAGACTACGAGCAGTACTTC	CATLGDYEQYF
TRBV28	TRBJ2-7	-	TRBD2	TGTGCCAGCAGTTTACTAGCGGGAGGCCCTATCTCCTACGAGCAGTACTTC	CASSLLAGGPISYEQYF
TRBV7-2	TRBJ2-2	-	TRBD2	TGTGCCAGCAGCAATAGCGGGAGAATCGGGGAGCTGTTTTTT	CASSNSGRIGELFF
TRBV28	TRBJ2-6	-	-	TGTGCCAGCAGACCCGTGCTCTCTGGGGCCAACGTCCTGACTTTC	CASRPVLSGANVLTF
TRBV2	TRBJ2-3	-	-	TGTGCCAGCAGTGAGATTGAGGTGGGCACAGATACGCAGTATTTT	CASSEIEVGTDTQYF
TRBV25-1	TRBJ1-2	-	-	TGTGCCAGCAGTGAAGGACCTTTGGGTGGCTACACCTTC	CASSEGPLGGYTF
TRBV28	TRBJ1-1	-	-	TGTGCCAGCCATACCATGAACACTGAAGCTTTCTTT	CASHTMNTEAFF
TRBV3-1	TRBJ2-7	-	-	TGTGCCAGCAGCCACCCCCGGAATCGGCACGAGCAGTACTTC	CASSHPRNRHEQYF
TRBV7-9	TRBJ2-1	-	TRBD1	TGTGCCAGCAGCTCACGGGACAGGGGTGACAATGAGCAGTTCTTC	CASSSRDRGDNEQFF
TRBV20-1	TRBJ1-1	-	TRBD1	TGCAGCTTTTTAGACAGGGGGAACACTGAAGCTTTCTTT	CSFLDRGNTEAFF
TRBV7-8	TRBJ1-5	-	TRBD1	TGTGCCAGCAGCAGGGACAGGGGGCTTGGCAATCAGCCCCAGCATTTT	CASSRDRGLGNQPQHF
TRBV13	TRBJ2-2	-	-	TGTGCCAGCAGCCCCACGCGCCAGGGCTACACCGGGGAGCTGTTTTTT	CASSPTRQGYTGELFF
TRBV7-9	TRBJ2-1	-	-	TGTGCCAGCAGCTCTGTTGTAGGGGATAGCTCCTACAATGAGCAGTTCTTC	CASSSVVGDSSYNEQFF
TRBV6-5	TRBJ2-7	-	TRBD2	TGTGCCACCGTCCGGGGGGGCGAGAGCGAGCAGTACTTC	CATVRGGESEQYF
TRBV5-1	TRBJ2-2	-	-	TGCGCCAGCAGCCCGGGGCAGGGGCCCACCGGGGAGCTGTTTTTT	CASSPGQGPTGELFF
TRBV29-1	TRBJ2-7	-	-	TGCAGCGTGACCCGGGCCTCAGATGAGCAGTACTTC	CSVTRASDEQYF
TRBV4-2	TRBJ2-1	once	-	TGTGCCAGCAGCCAAGCCCCGAGCTCCTACAATGAGCAGTTCTTC	CASSQAPSSYNEQFF
TRBV1	TRBJ2-7	-	-	TGCACCAGCAGCCAAGAATTGGGACAGGGAACGGAGCAGTACTTC	CTSSQELGQGTEQYF
TRBV5-4	TRBJ1-1	-	-	TGTGCCAGCCGGACCGAATCTGAAGCTTTCTTT	CASRTESEAFF
TRBV20-1	TRBJ1-2	-	-	TGCAGTGCTAGAACAGCAGAGGCTAACTATGGCTACACCTTC	CSARTAEANYGYTF
TRBV30	TRBJ2-3	-	-	TGTGCCTGGGCATATAGCGTTGGCACAGATACGCAGTATTTT	CAWAYSVGTDTQYF